This is a list of T cell receptor beta chains from one sample in a study of T cell repertoires in cytomegalovirus infection. No cognate antigen is known for these TCRs. TCRdb recomputed calls from the reads with MiXCR, one row per CDR3 protein. The table has 80,000 or so distinct CDR3 sequences, about 24% seen once. Source: CD8+ T cells from cultured PBMCs, taken from culture after CMV antigen stimulation. These receptor sequences come from a human donor in good health (CMV status not recorded). Some clones in this sample may be carry-over from other donors' samples. Each CDR3 is given with its conserved first and last residue. A D gene is named only where the DNA matches it firmly. Size is stated for part of the rows, as once, few or many counts, or as a class when the clone is expanded.

j_call clone_size d_call v_call cdr3_nt cdr3_aa
TRBJ1-1 many - TRBV4-3 TGCGCCAGCGGGAAGGGACTGAACACTGAAGCTTTCTTT CASGKGLNTEAFF
TRBJ1-5 - TRBD1 TRBV6-5 TGTGCCACCCAACCTCCGAGGGGGCAGGGGCGGCAGCCCCAGCATTTT CATQPPRGQGRQPQHF
TRBJ2-5 few TRBD2 TRBV7-9 TGTGCCAGCAGCTTAGGCCTAGCGGGGGGGCCGACAGAGACCCAGTACTTC CASSLGLAGGPTETQYF
TRBJ1-5 few - TRBV10-2 TGCGCCAGCAGTGAGTCGGGCGGGCCTAATCAGCCCCAGCATTTT CASSESGGPNQPQHF
TRBJ1-5 few - TRBV9 TGTGCCAGCAGCGGCGGGGGGTCCAATCAGCCCCAGCATTTT CASSGGGSNQPQHF
TRBJ1-1 many - TRBV19 TGTGCCAGTAGTATGTTCACCTGGACTGAAGCTTTCTTT CASSMFTWTEAFF
TRBJ2-7 - TRBD1 TRBV11-2 TGTGCCAGCAGCTCGAGCCGGGACAGGGAGACGTACGAGCAGTACTTC CASSSSRDRETYEQYF
TRBJ2-7 few TRBD1 TRBV28 TGTGCCAGCAGCACGGACAGGGGCCTGAGCTCCTACGAGCAGTACTTC CASSTDRGLSSYEQYF
TRBJ2-3 few TRBD2 TRBV7-8 TGTGCCAGCAGCGGCATAGGTGTGGGGCGCCCTAGCGGGAGGGCCACAGATACGCAGTATTTT CASSGIGVGRPSGRATDTQYF
TRBJ2-2 - - TRBV6-8 TGTGCCAGCAGTTACTTTGGGACCGGGGAGCTGTTTTTT CASSYFGTGELFF
TRBJ2-7 - TRBD2 TRBV29-1 TGCAGCGTCGGACTAGCGGGAGGCTCCTACGAGCAGTACTTC CSVGLAGGSYEQYF
TRBJ2-7 - TRBD1 TRBV19 TGTGCCAGTAGTATTCGGGACAGTCACTACGAGCAGTACTTC CASSIRDSHYEQYF
TRBJ2-5 few - TRBV20-1 TGCAGTGCCCTCGCGCTAGATCAAGGTCTACAGGAGACCCAGTACTTC CSALALDQGLQETQYF
TRBJ2-7 - - TRBV6-2/TRBV6-3 TGTGCCAGCACCCCGAATGGCTACGAGCAGTACTTC CASTPNGYEQYF
TRBJ1-6 - - TRBV28 TGTGCCAGCAGTTTATCACAGGGTAGGGATTCACCCCTCCACTTT CASSLSQGRDSPLHF
TRBJ2-2 - - TRBV19 TGTGCCAGCCAAACTAGGCAGGGCAACACCGGGGAGCTGTTTTTT CASQTRQGNTGELFF
TRBJ1-4 few - TRBV7-9 TGTGCCAGCAGCTTATTTCCCAATGAAAAACTGTTTTTT CASSLFPNEKLFF
TRBJ2-1 - TRBD2 TRBV10-2 TGCGCCAGCACCGAGGGTGTAGCGGGAGGGGATGAGCAGTTCTTC CASTEGVAGGDEQFF
TRBJ2-3 few - TRBV18 TGTGCCAGCTCACCTCCGGGACACAGCACAGATACGCAGTATTTT CASSPPGHSTDTQYF
TRBJ1-2 many - TRBV9 TGTGCCAGCAGCGTAGGAGGGTCAGGGGGCTACACCTTC CASSVGGSGGYTF
TRBJ2-1 many - TRBV7-8 TGTGCTACTGATGGCGGGGAATCCTACAATGAGCAGTTCTTC CATDGGESYNEQFF
TRBJ2-1 - - TRBV27 TGTGCCAGCAGTCGTCGTAATGAGCAGTTCTTC CASSRRNEQFF
TRBJ1-1 many - TRBV12-3/TRBV12-4 TGTGCCAGCAGGACTCAGGGAGGTTACACTGAAGCTTTCTTT CASRTQGGYTEAFF
TRBJ2-7 once - TRBV5-6 TGTGCCAGCAGTTTACCTAACGGGAGACGAGACTACGAGCAGTACTTC CASSLPNGRRDYEQYF
TRBJ2-5 - - TRBV5-4 TGTGCCAGCAGCGGAGAAGAAGAGACCCAGTACTTC CASSGEEETQYF
TRBJ1-5 - - TRBV19 TGTGCCAGTAGTATAGGTCCAGGGATGCGTAATCAGCCCCAGCATTTT CASSIGPGMRNQPQHF
TRBJ2-6 - - TRBV9 TGTGCCAGCAGCCATCCTCAGGGCAGTGGGGCCAACGTCCTGACTTTC CASSHPQGSGANVLTF
TRBJ1-1 - - TRBV4-3 TGCGCCAGCAGCCAAGGTCGGCAGGGGTACACTGAAGCTTTCTTT CASSQGRQGYTEAFF
TRBJ1-1 few TRBD1 TRBV19 TGTGCCAGTAGCCTGACAGGGGGCGGAATCACTGAAGCTTTCTTT CASSLTGGGITEAFF
TRBJ2-1 few TRBD1 TRBV5-1 TGCGCCAGCAGCTACCTAGGGACAGGGGGCGGATTTATCTACAATGAGCAGTTCTTC CASSYLGTGGGFIYNEQFF
TRBJ2-7 - - TRBV23-1 TGCGCCAGCAGTAGGTGGGCGAGCTCCTACGAGCAGTACTTC CASSRWASSYEQYF
TRBJ2-7 - - TRBV2 TGTGCCAGCAGTGCTTTGACATCCTACGAGCAGTACTTC CASSALTSYEQYF
TRBJ2-1 many - TRBV7-8 TGTGCCAGCAGCTGGACCCAGGCTCGGGATGAGCAGTTCTTC CASSWTQARDEQFF
TRBJ2-1 - TRBD2 TRBV2 TGTGCCAGCGAGAGTACGGGGAGCGGGAGGTCCTACAATGAGCAGTTCTTC CASESTGSGRSYNEQFF
TRBJ2-7 many - TRBV7-2 TGTGCCAGCAGCTTATTTCTACAGGGAGCCTACGAGCAGTACTTC CASSLFLQGAYEQYF
TRBJ2-7 many - TRBV4-3 TGCGCCAGCAGCCAAGATCAGGGGACCTACGAGCAGTACTTC CASSQDQGTYEQYF
TRBJ1-5 many TRBD1 TRBV28 TGTGCCAGCAGTCTATACGGACAGGGGAATCAGCCCCAGCATTTT CASSLYGQGNQPQHF
TRBJ1-2 many - TRBV7-9 TGTGCCATCAACCCGGGGGGACTCCATGGCTACACCTTC CAINPGGLHGYTF
TRBJ2-2 - - TRBV27 TGTGCCAGCAGTTATCCGGCCGGGGAGCTGTTTTTT CASSYPAGELFF
TRBJ2-3 few TRBD2 TRBV6-2/TRBV6-3 TGTGCCAGCAGCCGTCGGGACTACACAGATACGCAGTATTTT CASSRRDYTDTQYF
TRBJ1-2 - - TRBV5-6 TGTGCCAGCAGCTCCGGTGAAGGCTACACCTTC CASSSGEGYTF
TRBJ1-2 few - TRBV6-1 TGTGCCAGCGACTATGGCTACACCTTC CASDYGYTF
TRBJ2-4 - TRBD1 TRBV4-1 TGTGCCAGCAGCCAAGAGCGCAGGGGGCTTGGAAACATTCAGTACTTC CASSQERRGLGNIQYF
TRBJ1-1 few - TRBV20-1 TGCAGTGCTGTGCTCACTGAAGCTTTCTTT CSAVLTEAFF
TRBJ2-1 - TRBD2 TRBV7-6 TGTGCCAGCAGTCGAACGGGGGGGCCTAATGAGCAGTTCTTC CASSRTGGPNEQFF
TRBJ1-1 many - TRBV2 TGTGCCAGCAGGGATCGGGGACACATGAACACTGAAGCTTTCTTT CASRDRGHMNTEAFF
TRBJ1-1 - - TRBV13 TGTGCCAGCAGCTTAGCCCCTGGGAGAAGCACTGAAGCTTTCTTT CASSLAPGRSTEAFF
TRBJ2-7 - - TRBV27 TGTGCCAGCAGTCCTAGGGGTGAGGCGGGCTTAGCTTACGAGCAGTACTTC CASSPRGEAGLAYEQYF
TRBJ2-7 - - TRBV11-3 TGTGCCAGCAGCTTGACTACGGCGAGCTCCTACGAGCAGTACTTC CASSLTTASSYEQYF
TRBJ2-2 few - TRBV12-3/TRBV12-4 TGTGCCAGCAGTTTGACAACTCCGAACACCGGGGAGCTGTTTTTT CASSLTTPNTGELFF
TRBJ1-2 few - TRBV4-3 TGCGCCAGCAGCCAAGGGCGGGGACTCTATGGCTACACCTTC CASSQGRGLYGYTF
TRBJ2-7 many - TRBV2 TGTGCCAGCAGTGACAGGGGTAGGGACGAGCAGTACTTC CASSDRGRDEQYF
TRBJ2-2 - - TRBV7-9 TGTGCCAGCAGCTTAGGCGACAGCACCGGGGAGCTGTTTTTT CASSLGDSTGELFF
TRBJ2-7 many - TRBV6-1 TGTGCCAGCACTGTGGGTACCTACGAGCAGTACTTC CASTVGTYEQYF
TRBJ1-1 - - TRBV5-5 TGTGCCAGCAGCTTCCGGACCCGAACCATGAACACTGAAGCTTTCTTT CASSFRTRTMNTEAFF
TRBJ1-1 few - TRBV6-5 TGTGCCAGCAGTTACTCGGCCAGGGGGAACACTGAAGCTTTCTTT CASSYSARGNTEAFF